The entry that follows covers one T cell receptor (beta chain) sequence. The target antigen is unknown. The sample belongs to a study of T cell responses to AZD1222 COVID-19 vaccine. The germline gives CDR1 SEHNR, CDR2 FQNEAQ (reference sequence). Trimming took 3 bases from V and 3 from J, leaving 18 bases between them. The CDR3 spans 17 residues. Study-wide points: At baseline, seropositivity was found in only a handful of AZD1222 recipients. Regions 160-218 and 743-854 held dominance among vaccine-associated CD4 TCRs, which spanned spike. The study found Spike-specific TCR breadth and depth rose after two AZD1222 doses.

Pooled samples include second doses given at about 4 or 12 weeks. Measured with immunoSEQ multiplex PCR; TCRdb has only the in-frame clones, and not every one. The table has roughly 110,000 clones, under 95% seen once. V and J are TRBV7-9 and TRBJ2-1; D possibly corresponds to TRBD2 (5 bases). This TCR came from an adult who received the AZD1222 COVID-19 vaccine. Sequencing used peripheral blood, obtained 28 days after the second AZD1222 dose. The CDR3 loop reads CASSFITGKSGYNEQFF. In nucleotides, the CDR3 is TGTGCCAGCAGCTTCATAACCGGGAAAAGTGGCTACAATGAGCAGTTCTTC.